The present T cell receptor beta chain was sequenced within a study of lymphopenia after photon versus proton radiotherapy. Produced via immunoSEQ multiplex PCR; TCRdb's table is partial and in-frame only. The sample yields 50,000 or so clones, about 92% seen once. About this clone itself: Different DNA sequences within this sample yield the same CDR3.

The junction had 4 bases not matched to a gene; V was cut back by 4 bases and J by 0 bases. Germline values: CDR1 SGDLS, CDR2 YYNGEE. This CDR3 is built from 14 residues. The TCR was taken from a woman aged 40 to 50 with cholangiocarcinoma. V is TRBV9 and J is TRBJ2-7, with TRBD1 matching 7 bases. The sample in question was peripheral blood, obtained from a patient treated with photon-based radiotherapy. The CDR3 region has the DNA TGTGCCAGCAGCCCCGCAGGGGGCTCCTACGAGCAGTACTTC. Its translation: CASSPAGGSYEQYF.